A selection of T cell receptor beta chains follows, all from one sample in a study of long-term antiretroviral therapy in people with HIV. Only in-frame clones appear in the TCRdb table, and some are missing; sequencing was by immunoSEQ multiplex PCR. The sample carries about 39,000 clones, 85% recorded once. This specimen consisted of unsorted PBMCs, obtained 3.1 years after starting antiretroviral therapy. Receptor source: a woman in her forties or fifties with HIV. Both conserved end residues are part of each CDR3. A D gene is named only where the DNA matches it firmly. Clone size appears in some rows only: once, few, many, or a class for an expanded clone.

j_gene: TRBJ2-5; v_gene: TRBV11-2; d_gene: -; abundance: once; CDR3aa: CASSLDRRGETQYF; CDR3nt: TGTGCCAGCAGCTTAGATCGGCGAGGAGAGACCCAGTACTTC
j_gene: TRBJ2-3; v_gene: TRBV5-6; d_gene: -; abundance: -; CDR3aa: CASSLYRATDTQYF; CDR3nt: TGTGCCAGCAGCTTGTACAGGGCCACAGATACGCAGTATTTT
j_gene: TRBJ2-3; v_gene: TRBV9; d_gene: -; abundance: -; CDR3aa: CASSVRDGLTDTQYF; CDR3nt: TGTGCCAGCAGCGTACGGGACGGACTCACAGATACGCAGTATTTT
j_gene: TRBJ2-5; v_gene: TRBV9; d_gene: TRBD2; abundance: once; CDR3aa: CASSPSGGQETQYF; CDR3nt: TGTGCCAGCAGCCCGAGCGGGGGCCAGGAGACCCAGTACTTC
j_gene: TRBJ1-2; v_gene: TRBV27; d_gene: -; abundance: -; CDR3aa: CASSPVFNYGYTF; CDR3nt: TGTGCCAGCAGCCCCGTATTTAACTATGGCTACACCTTC
j_gene: TRBJ1-3; v_gene: TRBV19; d_gene: -; abundance: -; CDR3aa: CASRNPGFSGNTIYF; CDR3nt: TGTGCCAGTAGAAACCCGGGATTTTCTGGAAACACCATATATTTT
j_gene: TRBJ1-4; v_gene: TRBV19; d_gene: TRBD1; abundance: -; CDR3aa: CASTPTGSGEKLFF; CDR3nt: TGTGCCAGTACCCCGACAGGGTCTGGTGAAAAACTGTTTTTT
j_gene: TRBJ2-7; v_gene: TRBV2; d_gene: -; abundance: -; CDR3aa: CASSGDSYEQYF; CDR3nt: TGTGCCAGCAGTGGGGACTCCTACGAGCAGTACTTC
j_gene: TRBJ2-7; v_gene: TRBV6-5; d_gene: TRBD1; abundance: -; CDR3aa: CASRPQGWHEQYF; CDR3nt: TGTGCCAGCAGGCCACAGGGGTGGCACGAGCAGTACTTC
j_gene: TRBJ1-6; v_gene: TRBV15; d_gene: -; abundance: medium-sized; CDR3aa: CATSSGHPTVNSPLHF; CDR3nt: TGTGCCACCAGCAGCGGACACCCTACCGTTAATTCACCCCTCCACTTT
j_gene: TRBJ1-2; v_gene: TRBV27; d_gene: TRBD1; abundance: -; CDR3aa: CASSSQDRGVFGYTF; CDR3nt: TGTGCCAGCAGTTCCCAGGACAGGGGGGTCTTTGGCTACACCTTC
j_gene: TRBJ2-7; v_gene: TRBV2; d_gene: -; abundance: -; CDR3aa: CASDRRSYEQYF; CDR3nt: TGTGCCAGCGACAGGCGCTCCTACGAGCAGTACTTC
j_gene: TRBJ1-2; v_gene: TRBV11-2; d_gene: -; abundance: once; CDR3aa: CASSLEQALYGYTF; CDR3nt: TGTGCCAGCAGCTTAGAACAGGCTCTCTATGGCTACACCTTC
j_gene: TRBJ2-1; v_gene: TRBV5-6; d_gene: -; abundance: -; CDR3aa: CASSSRVGEQFF; CDR3nt: TGTGCCAGCAGCAGCAGGGTCGGCGAGCAGTTCTTC
j_gene: TRBJ2-7; v_gene: TRBV10-3; d_gene: -; abundance: -; CDR3aa: CAISERKSTLSYEQYF; CDR3nt: TGTGCCATCAGTGAACGTAAAAGCACACTGTCCTACGAGCAGTACTTC
j_gene: TRBJ1-1; v_gene: TRBV20-1; d_gene: -; abundance: -; CDR3aa: CSARIGTEAFF; CDR3nt: TGCAGTGCTAGAATCGGCACTGAAGCTTTCTTT
j_gene: TRBJ2-2; v_gene: TRBV2; d_gene: -; abundance: -; CDR3aa: CASTAAASRFGELFF; CDR3nt: TGTGCCAGCACCGCCGCGGCTAGCCGTTTCGGGGAGCTGTTTTTT
j_gene: TRBJ2-7; v_gene: TRBV5-1; d_gene: TRBD1; abundance: -; CDR3aa: CASRQSLDRGLNEQYF; CDR3nt: TGCGCCAGCAGACAAAGCTTGGACAGGGGGCTCAACGAGCAGTACTTC
j_gene: TRBJ2-2; v_gene: TRBV25-1; d_gene: -; abundance: -; CDR3aa: CASSEIMAGELFF; CDR3nt: TGTGCCAGCAGTGAAATTATGGCCGGGGAGCTGTTTTTT